Shown below are 18 T cell receptor beta chains from a single sample sequenced in a study of T cells in Graves' hyperthyroidism and ophthalmopathy. Amplification of TCR beta CDR3 regions was performed using RNA transcripts as template. The primer set for the first-round RT-PCR of the TCR CDR3 was HTBI. TCRdb analysed the multiplex PCR reads with MiXCR anew, one entry per CDR3 protein. The sample has about 300,000 distinct CDR3 sequences, roughly 15% seen once. Sequencing was done on a sample of blood. The receptor source for this set is a man aged 30-40 years with Graves' hyperthyroidism.

The chain carries TRBV30 and TRBJ2-4; 8 bases line up with TRBD1. CDR3 length: 15 residues. The germline V gene has CDR1 GTSNPN and CDR2 SVGIG (reference sequence). V lost 4 bases and J lost 5; bases outside the gene matches: 10. CDR3 loop: CAWMIGQGAQNIQYF. DNA for the CDR3: TGTGCCTGGATGATCGGACAGGGTGCACAAAACATTCAGTACTTC.

This chain connects TRBV10-3 to TRBJ2-7; 12 bases are a match to TRBD2. CDR1 and CDR2 from the germline V gene are ENHRY and SYGVKD. This CDR3 region has 13 residues. V lost 6 bases and J lost 6; bases outside the gene matches: 3. For the CDR3, the DNA is TGTGCCATCAGCAAGGGACTAGCGGGCGAGCAGTACTTC. It specifies CAISKGLAGEQYF.

This clonotype was counted ten times or more. V gene TRBV18 combines with J gene TRBJ1-4; D is ambiguous. This CDR3 region has 17 residues. CDR1 and CDR2 (germline): KGHSH, LQKENI. The V and J ends lost 4 bases and 3 bases respectively, with 18 bases between them. The CDR3 reads CASSRLRPGRSNEKLFF. CDR3 nucleotide sequence: TGTGCCAGCTCACGTTTAAGACCCGGACGGTCTAATGAAAAACTGTTTTTT. Based on the CDR3 plus reference TRBV18 and TRBJ1-4, the full variable domain is NAGVMQNPRHLVRRRGQEARLRCSPMKGHSHVYWYRQLPEEGLKFMVYLQKENIIDESGMPKERFSAEFPKEGPSILRIQQVVRGDSAAYFCASSRLRPGRSNEKLFFGSGTQLSVL.

A note on this clonotype: This may stem from a read error, because a much larger clone lies one nucleotide away. The chain is built from TRBV2 and TRBJ2-1; D is perhaps TRBD2 (6 bases). The CDR3 runs 10 residues. In germline, CDR1 is SNHLY, CDR2 FYNNEI. V was cut by 6 bases and J by 15 bases, with 12 bases left in between. The CDR3 sequence: CASRGLGRFF. CDR3 sequence (DNA): TGTGCCAGCAGGGGTCTCGGGAGGTTCTTC.

This clonotype was counted ten times or more. The CDR3 DNA is TGTGCCAGCGGCGGGGCTCAGAACACCGGGGAGCTGTTTTTT. It translates to CASGGAQNTGELFF. The chain carries TRBV2 and TRBJ2-2, with a possible D match to TRBD2 (6 bases). The CDR3 contains 14 residues. Trimming left V 8 bases short and J 1 base short, with 11 bases between. Germline values: CDR1 SNHLY, CDR2 FYNNEI.

The chain joins TRBV28 to TRBJ1-1; a weak D match, TRBD1 (5 bases). The length of the CDR3 is 14 residues. In germline, CDR1 is MDHEN, CDR2 SYDVKM. The V end was cut by 3 bases, the J end by 0 bases, with 8 bases between. In nucleotides, the CDR3 is TGTGCCAGCAGTTTGTTGACAGTGAACACTGAAGCTTTCTTT. Protein: CASSLLTVNTEAFF.

In this sample, this clonotype turned up many times. This chain joins TRBV3-1 and TRBJ2-5; 13 positions agree with TRBD2. Losses at the gene ends were 4 bases for V and 0 bases for J; bases not matched to a gene: 2. This CDR3 has 16 residues. Looked up from germline, CDR1 is LGHDT and CDR2 is YNNKEL (reference sequence). As DNA, the CDR3 is TGTGCCAGCAGCCCGGGACTAGCGGGGAACCAAGAGACCCAGTACTTC. Translation: CASSPGLAGNQETQYF.

As for this clonotype: A single base separates this from a much larger clone, so it may be a read error. This chain joins TRBV11-2 and TRBJ2-3, with TRBD1 identical over 9 bases. The J segment lost 4 bases and the V segment lost 7 bases, leaving 15 bases of the junction unmatched. Per the germline V gene, CDR1 is SGHAT and CDR2 is FQNNGV. The CDR3 has 17 residues. CDR3 amino acids: CASTRPGQGLSADTQYF. CDR3 sequence (DNA): TGTGCCAGCACCCGACCGGGACAGGGACTGAGCGCAGATACGCAGTATTTT.

This clonotype was counted many times. The chain is built from TRBV30 and TRBJ1-1; D uncertain. Between the trimmed V and J ends, which lost 5 bases and 5 bases, there was a span of 9 bases. Germline CDR1 is GTSNPN and CDR2 is SVGIG (reference sequence). This CDR3 is 11 amino acids long. The CDR3 loop is CAWQERTEAFF. The DNA for the CDR3 is TGTGCCTGGCAGGAGAGGACTGAAGCTTTCTTT.

This clonotype was detected many times. The CDR3 reads CASSRSGRGNIQYF. CDR3 bases: TGTGCCAGCAGCCGTAGCGGGAGGGGAAACATTCAGTACTTC. The chain is built from TRBV3-1 and TRBJ2-4, with 11 bases that match TRBD2. The length of the CDR3 is 14 residues. The trim removed 4 bases at V and 6 bases at J, leaving 2 bases unmatched. The germline V gene encodes CDR1 LGHDT and CDR2 YNNKEL (reference sequence).

To note about this clonotype: A much larger clone sits a single nucleotide away, making a read error possible. This chain links TRBV20-1 with TRBJ2-2, with D possibly matching TRBD2 (6 bases). The length of the CDR3 is 15 residues. The germline V gene has CDR1 DFQATT and CDR2 SNEGSKA (reference sequence). The CDR3 is CSARPGTLNTRELFF. The CDR3 DNA reads as TGCAGTGCTAGGCCCGGGACTCTCAACACCCGGGAGCTGTTTTTT.

At least ten counts were recorded for this clonotype. This rearrangement joins TRBV7-3 to TRBJ2-3, with 8 bases that match TRBD2. J was trimmed by 5 bases and V by 3 bases; bases with no gene match: 7. Germline CDR1 reads SGHTA; CDR2 reads FQGTGA. The CDR3 spans 15 residues. The CDR3 sequence: CASSFGGRLGDTQYF. CDR3 nucleotides: TGTGCCAGCAGCTTTGGCGGGAGGCTGGGAGATACGCAGTATTTT.

This clonotype was counted many times. V gene TRBV12-3 or TRBV12-4 combines with J gene TRBJ1-5; D gene unclear. Trimming removed 8 bases from V and 0 bases from J, with 5 bases in between. CDR3 length equals 12 residues. As DNA, the CDR3 is TGTGCCAGCGACCTTAGCAATCAGCCCCAGCATTTT. Protein: CASDLSNQPQHF.

The V call is TRBV7-8, the J call TRBJ1-6; 7 nucleotides line up with TRBD1. In germline, CDR1 is SGHVS, CDR2 FQNEAQ. CDR3 length equals 15 residues. V lost 4 bases to trimming and J lost 8 bases; unmatched junction nucleotides: 8. In DNA form, the CDR3 reads TGTGCCAGCAGCTGGGGGACAGCCGAGGATTCACCCCTCCACTTT. Protein: CASSWGTAEDSPLHF.

This rearrangement joins TRBV5-6 to TRBJ2-5, with 7 bases aligning to TRBD1. The V gene end was trimmed by 7 bases and the J gene end by 3 bases; junction bases not matched to a gene: 3. CDR1 and CDR2 from the germline V gene are SGHDT and YYEEEE. CDR3 size: 12 residues. The CDR3 bases are TGTGCCAGCGGGCAGGGGGAAGAGACCCAGTACTTC. This encodes CASGQGEETQYF.

Many counts were recorded for this clonotype. The chain combines TRBV2 with TRBJ1-1, with 9 bases matching TRBD1. V lost 4 bases and J lost 6; bases outside the gene matches: 6. The CDR3 runs 14 residues. The germline gives CDR1 SNHLY, CDR2 FYNNEI. This CDR3 reads CASSAGTGRPEAFF. CDR3 nucleotide sequence: TGTGCCAGCAGTGCCGGGACAGGGAGACCTGAAGCTTTCTTT.

In its sample, this clonotype was seen a few times. The V gene is TRBV10-3, the J gene TRBJ2-1; tentatively, D is TRBD2 (6 bases). Trimming pared 10 bases from V and 8 bases from J, leaving 18 bases between. The CDR3 sequence is 13 residues long. Germline CDR1 ENHRY, CDR2 SYGVKD. The CDR3 is CATSHRERDEQFF. The CDR3 coding sequence is TGTGCCACCTCCCATCGGGAGCGCGATGAGCAGTTCTTC.

This clonotype was picked up many times. This chain links TRBV5-1 with TRBJ1-5; possible D gene TRBD1, 5 bases. The length of the CDR3 is 13 residues. Germline V CDR1 and CDR2: SGHRS, YFSETQ. Trimming shortened V by 0 bases and J by 9 bases, and 10 bases separated the two germline ends. CDR3 sequence: CASSLEGDRPQHF. In nucleotides, the CDR3 is TGCGCCAGCAGCTTGGAAGGGGACCGGCCCCAGCATTTT. Full variable domain (missing parts from reference TRBV5-1 and TRBJ1-5): KAGVTQTPRYLIKTRGQQVTLSCSPISGHRSVSWYQQTPGQGLQFLFEYFSETQRNKGNFPGRFSGRQFSNSRSEMNVSTLELGDSALYLCASSLEGDRPQHFGDGTRLSIL.